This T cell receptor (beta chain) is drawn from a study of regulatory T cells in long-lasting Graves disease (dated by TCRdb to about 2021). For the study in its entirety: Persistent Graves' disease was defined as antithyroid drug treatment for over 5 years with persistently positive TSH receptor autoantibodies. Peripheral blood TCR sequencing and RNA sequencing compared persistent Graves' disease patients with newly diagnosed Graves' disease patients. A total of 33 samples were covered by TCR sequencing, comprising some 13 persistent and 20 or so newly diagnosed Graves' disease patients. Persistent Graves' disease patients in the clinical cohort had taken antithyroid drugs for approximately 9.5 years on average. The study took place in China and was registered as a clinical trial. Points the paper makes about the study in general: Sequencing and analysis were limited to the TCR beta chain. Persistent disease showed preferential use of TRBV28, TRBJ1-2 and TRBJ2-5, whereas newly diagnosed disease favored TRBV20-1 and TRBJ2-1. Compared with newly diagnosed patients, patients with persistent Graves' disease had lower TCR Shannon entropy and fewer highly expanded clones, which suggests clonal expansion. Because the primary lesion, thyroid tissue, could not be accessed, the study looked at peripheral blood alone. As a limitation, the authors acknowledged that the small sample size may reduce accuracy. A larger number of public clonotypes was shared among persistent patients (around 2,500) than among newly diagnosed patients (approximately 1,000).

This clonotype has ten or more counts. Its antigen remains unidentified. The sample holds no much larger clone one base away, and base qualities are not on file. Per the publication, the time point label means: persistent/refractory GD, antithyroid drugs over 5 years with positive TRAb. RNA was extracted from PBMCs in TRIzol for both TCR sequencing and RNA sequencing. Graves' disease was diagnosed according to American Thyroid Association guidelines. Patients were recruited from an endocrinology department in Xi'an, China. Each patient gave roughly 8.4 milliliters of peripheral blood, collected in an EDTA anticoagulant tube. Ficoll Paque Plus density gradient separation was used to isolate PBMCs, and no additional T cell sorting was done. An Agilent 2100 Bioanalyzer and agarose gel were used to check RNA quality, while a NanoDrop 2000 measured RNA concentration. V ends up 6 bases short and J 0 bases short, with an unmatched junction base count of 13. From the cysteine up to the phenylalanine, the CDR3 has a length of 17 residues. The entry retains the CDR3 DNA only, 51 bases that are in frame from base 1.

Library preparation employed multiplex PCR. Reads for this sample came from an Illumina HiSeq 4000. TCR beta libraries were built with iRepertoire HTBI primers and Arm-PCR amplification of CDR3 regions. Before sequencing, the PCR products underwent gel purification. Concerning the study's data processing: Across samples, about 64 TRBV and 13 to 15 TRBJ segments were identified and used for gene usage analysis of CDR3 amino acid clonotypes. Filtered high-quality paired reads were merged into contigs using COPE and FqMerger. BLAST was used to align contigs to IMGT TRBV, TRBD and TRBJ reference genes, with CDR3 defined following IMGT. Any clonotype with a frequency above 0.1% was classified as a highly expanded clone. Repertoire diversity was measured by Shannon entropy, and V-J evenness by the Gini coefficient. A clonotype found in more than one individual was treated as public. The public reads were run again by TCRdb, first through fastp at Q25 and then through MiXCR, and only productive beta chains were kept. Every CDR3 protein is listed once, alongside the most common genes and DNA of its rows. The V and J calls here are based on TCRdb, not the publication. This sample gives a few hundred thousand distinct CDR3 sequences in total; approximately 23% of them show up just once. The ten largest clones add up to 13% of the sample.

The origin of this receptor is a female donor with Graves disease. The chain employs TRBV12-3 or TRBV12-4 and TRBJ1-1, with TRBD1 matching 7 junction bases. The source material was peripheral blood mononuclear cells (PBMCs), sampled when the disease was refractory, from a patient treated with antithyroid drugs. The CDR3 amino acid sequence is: CASSLDAAGTVNTEAFF. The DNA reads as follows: TGTGCCAGCAGCCTCGACGCCGCCGGGACAGTGAACACTGAAGCTTTCTTT.